The TCR beta chain under discussion was sequenced for a study of beta chain features in type 1 diabetes. On the study more broadly: Sorted cells from all samples, numbering fewer than 120,000,000, were examined.

All of the isolated RNA was reverse transcribed, so expressed TCRB transcripts were sequenced. TCRdb keeps only in-frame clones here, not all; method: immunoSEQ multiplex PCR. The data show over 200,000 clones, with roughly a tenth seen just once and roughly 0.017% held by the top ten. Broader study findings: Moderate yet significant TCRB CDR3 shortening was seen in Type 1 diabetes patients in all four CD4+ subsets. Among type 1 diabetes patients, VDJ junctions had fewer insertions and more deletions. The influence of HLA type on TCRB rearrangement stayed undetermined.

This clone was counted between two and nine times. Its antigen is currently unknown. This TCR was sampled from a man aged 25 to 40 with type 1 diabetes. The specimen was naive CD4+ T cells from blood.

CDR3 region: CASSQGADLGTEAFF. The CDR3 DNA reads TGCGCCAGCAGCCAAGGTGCAGACCTCGGGACTGAAGCTTTCTTT. The chain recombines TRBV4-1 with TRBJ1-1, with unresolved D. The CDR3 has 15 residues. V was trimmed by 1 base and J by 5 bases, leaving 14 bases between them. Germline-derived CDR1 and CDR2 are MGHRA and YSYEKL.